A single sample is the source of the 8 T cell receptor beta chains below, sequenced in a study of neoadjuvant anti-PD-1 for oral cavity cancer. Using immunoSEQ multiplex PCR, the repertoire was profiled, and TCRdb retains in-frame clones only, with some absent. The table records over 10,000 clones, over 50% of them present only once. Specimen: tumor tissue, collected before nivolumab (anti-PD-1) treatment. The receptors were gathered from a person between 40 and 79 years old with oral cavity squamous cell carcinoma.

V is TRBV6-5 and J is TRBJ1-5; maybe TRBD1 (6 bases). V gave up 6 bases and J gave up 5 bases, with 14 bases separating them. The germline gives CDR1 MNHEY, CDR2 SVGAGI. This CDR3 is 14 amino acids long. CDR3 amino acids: CASSPTGTHQPQHF. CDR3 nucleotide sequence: TGTGCCAGCAGCCCTACCGGGACACATCAGCCCCAGCATTTT.

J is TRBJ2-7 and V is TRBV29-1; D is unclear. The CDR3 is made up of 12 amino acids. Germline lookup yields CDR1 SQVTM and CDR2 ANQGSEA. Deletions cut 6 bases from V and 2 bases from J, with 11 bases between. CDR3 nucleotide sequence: TGCAGCGTAGGCAGAGCCCCCTACGAGCAGTACTTC. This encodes CSVGRAPYEQYF.

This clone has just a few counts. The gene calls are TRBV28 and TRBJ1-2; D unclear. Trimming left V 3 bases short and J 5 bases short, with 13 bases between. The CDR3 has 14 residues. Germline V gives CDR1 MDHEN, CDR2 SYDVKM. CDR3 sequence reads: CASSFRHLRYGYTF. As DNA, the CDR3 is TGTGCCAGCAGTTTTAGGCACCTGCGTTATGGCTACACCTTC.

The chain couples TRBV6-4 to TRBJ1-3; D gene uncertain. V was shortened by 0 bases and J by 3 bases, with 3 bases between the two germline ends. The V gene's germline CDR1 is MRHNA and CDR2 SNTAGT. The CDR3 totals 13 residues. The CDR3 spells CASSDSVGNTIYF. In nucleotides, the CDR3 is TGTGCCAGCAGTGACTCGGTTGGAAACACCATATATTTT.

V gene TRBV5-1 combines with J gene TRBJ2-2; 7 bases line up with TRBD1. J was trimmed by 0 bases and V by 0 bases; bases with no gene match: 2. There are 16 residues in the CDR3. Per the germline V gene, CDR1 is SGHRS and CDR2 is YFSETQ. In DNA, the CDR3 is TGCGCCAGCAGCTTGGGTGGGACAGCGAACACCGGGGAGCTGTTTTTT. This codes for CASSLGGTANTGELFF.

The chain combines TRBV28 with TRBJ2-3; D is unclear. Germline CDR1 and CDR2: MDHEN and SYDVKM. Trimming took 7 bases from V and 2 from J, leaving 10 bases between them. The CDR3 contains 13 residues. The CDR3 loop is CASTHGVTDTQYF. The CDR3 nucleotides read TGTGCCAGCACCCATGGTGTCACAGATACGCAGTATTTT.

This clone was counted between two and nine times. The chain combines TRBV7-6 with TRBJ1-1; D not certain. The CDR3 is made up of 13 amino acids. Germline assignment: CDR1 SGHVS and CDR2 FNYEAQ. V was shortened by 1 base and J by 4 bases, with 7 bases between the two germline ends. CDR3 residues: CASSLDEVTEAFF. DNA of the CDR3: TGTGCCAGCAGCTTAGATGAGGTCACTGAAGCTTTCTTT. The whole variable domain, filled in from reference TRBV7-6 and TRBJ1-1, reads GAGVSQSPRYKVTKRGQDVALRCDPISGHVSLYWYRQALGQGPEFLTYFNYEAQQDKSGLPNDRFSAERPEGSISTLTIQRTEQRDSAMYRCASSLDEVTEAFFGQGTRLTVV.

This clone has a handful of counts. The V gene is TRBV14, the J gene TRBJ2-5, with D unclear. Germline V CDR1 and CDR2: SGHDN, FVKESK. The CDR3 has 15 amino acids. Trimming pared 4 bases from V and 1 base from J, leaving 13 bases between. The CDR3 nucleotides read TGTGCCAGCAGCCTTCGCGGCGGTTTCCAAGAGACCCAGTACTTC. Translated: CASSLRGGFQETQYF.